A selection of T cell receptor beta chains follows, all from one sample in a study of response to subunit inactivated influenza vaccine. Each CDR3 protein gets one entry after TCRdb re-called the RT-PCR reads with MiXCR. The sample includes 530,000 or so distinct CDR3 sequences, approximately 12% of them seen just once. The material was PBMCs from blood, obtained on the day of vaccination. These receptor sequences come from a man aged 50 to 59 who received an inactivated influenza vaccine. Each CDR3 is given with its conserved first and last residue. The D gene is left open where the match is weak. Rows give clone size only sometimes, using once, few, many, or a class for an expanded clone.

d_gene	v_gene	j_gene	abundance	CDR3aa	CDR3nt
TRBD2	TRBV20-1	TRBJ2-1	NA	CSARAPRGGGSYNEQFF	TGCAGTGCTAGAGCACCTCGCGGCGGGGGATCCTACAATGAGCAGTTCTTC
NA	TRBV7-2	TRBJ2-2	many	CASSLDTSTGELFF	TGTGCCAGCAGCTTAGACACTTCCACCGGGGAGCTGTTTTTT
NA	TRBV7-9	TRBJ2-5	NA	CASSLPSQETQYF	TGTGCCAGCAGCTTACCCTCGCAAGAGACCCAGTACTTC
NA	TRBV12-3/TRBV12-4	TRBJ1-6	NA	CASTVGSPLHF	TGTGCCAGCACCGTGGGGTCACCCCTCCACTTT
NA	TRBV10-3	TRBJ2-3	many	CAARSGRSGDTQYF	TGTGCCGCCAGAAGCGGACGATCCGGAGATACGCAGTATTTT
NA	TRBV20-1	TRBJ2-7	many	CSARDLTAYEQYF	TGCAGTGCTAGAGATCTAACAGCCTACGAGCAGTACTTC
NA	TRBV27	TRBJ2-3	many	CASSYNTDTQYF	TGTGCCAGCAGTTATAACACAGATACGCAGTATTTT
TRBD2	TRBV6-2/TRBV6-3	TRBJ2-1	few	CASSYSRLAGNNEQFF	TGTGCCAGCAGTTACTCCAGGCTAGCGGGAAACAATGAGCAGTTCTTC
NA	TRBV28	TRBJ1-2	many	CASSSPTGYTF	TGTGCCAGCAGTTCTCCGACTGGCTACACCTTC
TRBD2	TRBV19	TRBJ2-1	NA	CASSIGAGSGREQFF	TGTGCCAGTAGTATTGGAGCGGGGTCAGGGCGCGAGCAGTTCTTC
NA	TRBV10-3	TRBJ2-7	many	CAISPDFYEQYF	TGTGCCATCAGCCCGGACTTCTACGAGCAGTACTTC
TRBD1	TRBV9	TRBJ2-2	few	CASSVHRDRANTGELFF	TGTGCCAGCAGCGTCCACCGGGACAGGGCCAACACCGGGGAGCTGTTTTTT
TRBD2	TRBV28	TRBJ2-1	NA	CASSFLGGRKGNEQFF	TGTGCCAGCAGTTTTCTCGGCGGGAGAAAGGGAAATGAGCAGTTCTTC
NA	TRBV9	TRBJ2-3	few	CASSESPMTDTQYF	TGTGCCAGCAGCGAAAGCCCGATGACAGATACGCAGTATTTT
NA	TRBV15	TRBJ2-1	few	CATSPYGGQYNEQFF	TGTGCCACCAGCCCCTACGGGGGGCAATACAATGAGCAGTTCTTC
TRBD1	TRBV5-1	TRBJ2-7	NA	CASSPRPDRGSAYEQYF	TGCGCCAGCAGCCCAAGACCGGACAGGGGAAGTGCCTACGAGCAGTACTTC
NA	TRBV7-9	TRBJ1-1	few	CASSLKVRSGVAAEAFF	TGTGCCAGCAGCTTAAAAGTAAGATCGGGGGTTGCGGCTGAAGCTTTCTTT
TRBD2	TRBV7-9	TRBJ2-1	NA	CASSYLAGGWSEQFF	TGTGCCAGCAGCTATCTAGCGGGAGGCTGGAGTGAGCAGTTCTTC
NA	TRBV30	TRBJ2-5	many	CAWSVASPTRYF	TGTGCCTGGAGTGTAGCGAGCCCCACGCGGTACTTC
NA	TRBV5-4	TRBJ2-1	few	CASNSGGGDWYNEQFF	TGTGCCAGCAACTCTGGAGGGGGGGATTGGTACAATGAGCAGTTCTTC
NA	TRBV28	TRBJ1-2	NA	CASSLGEPYGYTF	TGTGCCAGCAGTTTGGGGGAGCCCTATGGCTACACCTTC
NA	TRBV7-2	TRBJ2-1	many	CASSKDPNRVNEQFF	TGTGCCAGCAGTAAAGACCCAAACAGGGTCAATGAGCAGTTCTTC
NA	TRBV5-1	TRBJ2-7	NA	CASSLDSPIYEQYF	TGCGCCAGCAGCTTGGACAGCCCCATCTACGAGCAGTACTTC
NA	TRBV12-3/TRBV12-4	TRBJ2-5	many	CASKERNQETQYF	TGTGCCAGCAAGGAGCGGAACCAAGAGACCCAGTACTTC
NA	TRBV12-3/TRBV12-4	TRBJ2-4	few	CASSLGRIENIQYF	TGTGCCAGCAGTTTAGGGCGGATTGAAAACATTCAGTACTTC
NA	TRBV12-3/TRBV12-4	TRBJ1-5	NA	CASSSYNQPQHF	TGTGCCAGCAGTTCCTACAATCAGCCCCAGCATTTT